Listed below are T cell receptor beta chains from one sample, sequenced in a study of lymphopenia after photon versus proton radiotherapy. Profiled with immunoSEQ multiplex PCR; TCRdb holds only in-frame clones, not every one. This repertoire shows roughly 42,000 clones, roughly 85% found once; its top ten account for about 2%. This material consisted of peripheral blood, taken from a patient treated with photon-based radiotherapy. The receptor set was obtained from a man aged 40-50 years with gastric cancer. The CDR3 runs from the conserved cysteine through the conserved F or W. The order of the fields is J gene, V gene, D gene, clone size, CDR3 protein, CDR3 DNA. The D gene is left open where the match is weak. Where a row states a size, it is once, few, many or the class of an expanded clone; other rows omit it.

TRBJ2-2 TRBV7-6 TRBD1 - CASSLGTGATGELFF TGTGCCAGCAGCTTAGGGACAGGGGCAACCGGGGAGCTGTTTTTT
TRBJ2-3 TRBV19 TRBD2 - CASSIRRGGSDTQYF TGTGCCAGTAGTATTAGGCGGGGAGGGTCAGATACGCAGTATTTT
TRBJ2-6 TRBV19 - - CASSPVGGTGANVLTF TGTGCCAGTAGCCCCGTGGGGGGCACTGGGGCCAACGTCCTGACTTTC
TRBJ2-1 TRBV2 TRBD2 - CASTPRELAGINEQFF TGTGCCAGCACTCCTAGGGAGCTAGCGGGGATCAATGAGCAGTTCTTC
TRBJ1-1 TRBV18 - - CASSPGAATEAFF TGTGCCAGCTCACCTGGTGCAGCCACTGAAGCTTTCTTT
TRBJ2-7 TRBV11-2 - - CASSLAGRSYEQYF TGTGCCAGCAGCTTAGCAGGCAGATCCTACGAGCAGTACTTC
TRBJ1-1 TRBV6-6 - once CASSYSRTMGNTEAFF TGTGCCAGCAGTTACTCGAGAACCATGGGGAACACTGAAGCTTTCTTT
TRBJ1-5 TRBV19 TRBD1 - CASSPGGWAQHF TGTGCCAGTAGTCCAGGGGGCTGGGCCCAGCATTTT
TRBJ1-4 TRBV2 - - CASRNRVGDEKLFF TGTGCCAGCAGGAACAGGGTGGGGGATGAAAAACTGTTTTTT
TRBJ2-7 TRBV7-8 - - CASSSSGPPSTEQYF TGTGCCAGCAGCTCCTCCGGGCCCCCCTCGACCGAGCAGTACTTC
TRBJ2-2 TRBV7-6 TRBD1 - CASSPGTGGTGELFF TGTGCCAGCAGTCCCGGGACAGGGGGCACCGGGGAGCTGTTTTTT
TRBJ2-3 TRBV6-5 - - CASRQGTDTQYF TGTGCCAGCAGACAAGGCACAGATACGCAGTATTTT
TRBJ2-5 TRBV13 - once CASSPRDTIQETQYF TGTGCCAGCAGCCCCCGGGACACTATCCAAGAGACCCAGTACTTC
TRBJ2-1 TRBV11-3 - - CASSLKSHASNEQFF TGTGCCAGCAGCTTAAAATCTCACGCCTCCAATGAGCAGTTCTTC
TRBJ2-5 TRBV4-1 TRBD2 once CASSAASGAGETQYF TGCGCCAGCAGCGCGGCTAGCGGGGCGGGGGAGACCCAGTACTTC
TRBJ2-7 TRBV5-4 TRBD1 - CASSSYQGQKAYEQYF TGTGCCAGCAGCTCGTACCAGGGACAGAAGGCGTACGAGCAGTACTTC
TRBJ2-1 TRBV18 TRBD1 - CASSPNPGQGAQSLNEQFF TGTGCCAGCTCACCTAATCCGGGACAGGGGGCGCAAAGTCTTAATGAGCAGTTCTTC
TRBJ2-5 TRBV18 - once CASSLNSAQETQYF TGTGCCAGCTCACTTAATAGCGCTCAAGAGACCCAGTACTTC
TRBJ1-5 TRBV10-3 TRBD1 - CAISAGGNGNQPQHF TGTGCCATCAGTGCAGGGGGAAATGGCAATCAGCCCCAGCATTTT
TRBJ1-4 TRBV6-5 - - CASMEGPTVAEKLFF TGTGCCAGCATGGAGGGGCCCACGGTCGCGGAAAAACTGTTTTTT
TRBJ2-1 TRBV10-3 TRBD2 once CASGTSGYNEQFF TGTGCCTCGGGGACTAGCGGTTACAATGAGCAGTTCTTC
TRBJ2-7 TRBV2 - - CASNLVHTYEQYF TGTGCCAGCAACCTGGTCCACACCTACGAGCAGTACTTC
TRBJ2-2 TRBV2 - - CASKYTPNTGELFF TGTGCCAGCAAGTATACACCGAACACCGGGGAGCTGTTTTTT
TRBJ1-1 TRBV2 - - CASSVLNTEAFF TGTGCCAGCAGTGTCTTGAACACTGAAGCTTTCTTT
TRBJ2-2 TRBV2 - - CASQATGELFF TGTGCCAGCCAGGCAACCGGGGAGCTGTTTTTT
TRBJ1-1 TRBV14 TRBD1 - CASSQEEGAAFF TGTGCCAGCAGCCAAGAGGAGGGGGCAGCTTTCTTT
TRBJ2-1 TRBV7-2 - - CASSSRGRYNEQFF TGTGCCAGCAGCTCCCGGGGGCGCTACAATGAGCAGTTCTTC
TRBJ2-7 TRBV6-5 - - CASSSPTGSYEQYF TGTGCCAGCAGTTCCCCGACAGGCTCCTACGAGCAGTACTTC
TRBJ2-6 TRBV10-3 TRBD1 - CAISEPGTGGSGANVLTF TGTGCCATCTCCGAGCCCGGGACAGGGGGATCTGGGGCCAACGTCCTGACTTTC
TRBJ2-4 TRBV2 - - CASTSAHGTAKNIQYF TGTGCCAGCACCAGCGCGCACGGGACAGCCAAAAACATTCAGTACTTC
TRBJ2-1 TRBV2 - - CASSERDRTNEQFF TGTGCCAGCAGTGAACGGGACCGCACCAATGAGCAGTTCTTC
TRBJ2-7 TRBV27 TRBD1 - CASTGTGASEQYF TGTGCCAGCACGGGGACAGGGGCATCCGAGCAGTACTTC
TRBJ1-2 TRBV10-3 TRBD1 - CAISEQGNYGYTF TGTGCCATCAGTGAACAGGGGAACTATGGCTACACCTTC
TRBJ1-2 TRBV7-2 - - CASSLVTELGYTF TGTGCCAGCAGCTTAGTGACAGAACTTGGCTACACCTTC
TRBJ1-1 TRBV6-6 - - CASRPDSLNTEAFF TGTGCCAGCAGGCCCGACTCCTTGAACACTGAAGCTTTCTTT
TRBJ1-5 TRBV5-1 TRBD1 few CASSKGQGQPQHF TGCGCCAGCAGCAAGGGACAGGGCCAGCCCCAGCATTTT
TRBJ1-5 TRBV7-7 - - CASSPGVNQPQHF TGTGCTAGCAGCCCAGGGGTCAATCAGCCCCAGCATTTT
TRBJ2-3 TRBV7-2 - - CASSPRIPPDTQYF TGTGCCAGCAGCCCACGCATCCCCCCAGATACGCAGTATTTT
TRBJ1-4 TRBV7-2 - - CASSFTGVNEKLFF TGTGCCAGCAGCTTCACCGGGGTTAATGAAAAACTGTTTTTT
TRBJ1-1 TRBV6-1 - - CASIRGTAGSTEAFF TGTGCCAGCATCCGGGGGACGGCGGGGAGCACTGAAGCTTTCTTT
TRBJ1-1 TRBV11-1 - - CASSFVSRGTEAFF TGTGCCAGCAGCTTTGTCTCGAGGGGCACTGAAGCTTTCTTT
TRBJ1-1 TRBV10-3 - - CAIRRQTNTEAFF TGTGCCATCAGGCGGCAAACGAACACTGAAGCTTTCTTT
TRBJ2-5 TRBV5-1 TRBD1 - CASSGLGQGQETQYF TGCGCCAGCAGCGGACTCGGACAGGGCCAAGAGACCCAGTACTTC
TRBJ2-5 TRBV27 TRBD1 - CASSFSRGLETQYF TGTGCCAGCAGTTTTAGCAGGGGGTTAGAGACCCAGTACTTC
TRBJ1-6 TRBV7-2 - - CASSSGNSPLHF TGTGCCAGCAGTTCAGGGAATTCACCCCTCCACTTT
TRBJ2-5 TRBV10-1 - - CASKLPYPPPYQETQYF TGCGCCAGCAAACTGCCCTACCCCCCCCCGTACCAAGAGACCCAGTACTTC
TRBJ2-7 TRBV2 TRBD2 - CASSGTSGYEQYF TGTGCCAGCAGCGGGACTAGCGGTTACGAGCAGTACTTC
TRBJ1-5 TRBV6-1 - - CASTPASNQPQHF TGTGCCAGCACCCCAGCCAGCAATCAGCCCCAGCATTTT
TRBJ2-6 TRBV14 - - CASSQLRFEAFSGANVLTF TGTGCCAGCAGCCAACTCCGGTTTGAGGCTTTCTCTGGGGCCAACGTCCTGACTTTC
TRBJ1-3 TRBV30 - - CAWSVGTGTGNTIYF TGTGCCTGGAGTGTGGGGACGGGTACTGGAAACACCATATATTTT
TRBJ1-5 TRBV6-5 TRBD1 - CASSRLTGGNQPQHF TGTGCCAGCAGCCGATTAACAGGGGGCAATCAGCCCCAGCATTTT
TRBJ1-6 TRBV5-1 TRBD1 - CASSQGQTNSPLHF TGCGCCAGCAGCCAGGGACAGACAAATTCACCCCTCCACTTT
TRBJ1-2 TRBV10-3 TRBD1 - CAIRTSGGFNYGYTF TGTGCCATCAGGACATCAGGGGGCTTCAACTATGGCTACACCTTC
TRBJ2-7 TRBV20-1 - - CSARDSYEQYF TGCAGTGCTAGAGACAGCTACGAGCAGTACTTC
TRBJ1-2 TRBV5-4 - - CASSLVTGYGYTF TGTGCCAGCAGCTTAGTCACGGGCTATGGCTACACCTTC
TRBJ2-7 TRBV7-2 - - CASSSAPETYEQYF TGTGCCAGCAGCTCAGCCCCCGAGACCTACGAGCAGTACTTC
TRBJ2-3 TRBV9 - - CASSVGGDTQYF TGTGCCAGCAGCGTCGGCGGAGATACGCAGTATTTT
TRBJ2-2 TRBV27 TRBD1 - CASSEYLGQPNTGELFF TGTGCCAGCAGTGAGTACCTGGGACAGCCGAACACCGGGGAGCTGTTTTTT
TRBJ1-1 TRBV7-9 - - CASSFGQTNTEAFF TGTGCCAGCAGCTTTGGACAGACGAACACTGAAGCTTTCTTT
TRBJ2-5 TRBV30 TRBD2 - CAWSVVAGGSEETQYF TGTGCCTGGAGTGTAGTAGCGGGGGGGTCGGAGGAGACCCAGTACTTC